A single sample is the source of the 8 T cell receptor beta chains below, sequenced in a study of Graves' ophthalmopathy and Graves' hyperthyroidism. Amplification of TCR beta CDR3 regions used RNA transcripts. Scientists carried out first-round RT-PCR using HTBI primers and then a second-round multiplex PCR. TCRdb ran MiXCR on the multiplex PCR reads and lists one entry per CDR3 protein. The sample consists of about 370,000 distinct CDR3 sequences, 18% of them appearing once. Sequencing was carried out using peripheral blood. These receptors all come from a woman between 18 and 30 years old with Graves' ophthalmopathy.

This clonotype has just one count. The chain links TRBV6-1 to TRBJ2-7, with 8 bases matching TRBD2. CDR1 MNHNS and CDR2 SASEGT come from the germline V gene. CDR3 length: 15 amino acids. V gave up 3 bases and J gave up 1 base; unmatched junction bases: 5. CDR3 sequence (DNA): TGTGCCAGCAGTGAGCTGGGCGGGAGGTCCTACGAGCAGTACTTC. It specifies CASSELGGRSYEQYF.

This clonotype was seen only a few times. This chain's CDR3 is CATHRGHNYGYTF. In DNA form, the CDR3 reads TGTGCCACACACAGGGGGCACAACTATGGCTACACCTTC. J is TRBJ1-2 and V is TRBV27, with 9 bases identical to TRBD1. CDR3 length: 13 amino acids. Germline values: CDR1 MNHEY, CDR2 SMNVEV (reference sequence). V trimming: 10 bases; J trimming: 2 bases; junction bases outside the gene matches: 5.

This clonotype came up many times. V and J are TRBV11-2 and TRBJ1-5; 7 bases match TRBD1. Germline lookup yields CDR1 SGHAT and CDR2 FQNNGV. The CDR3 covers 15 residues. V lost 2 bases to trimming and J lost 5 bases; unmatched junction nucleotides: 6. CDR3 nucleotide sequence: TGTGCCAGCAGCTTAACAGGGGCCCACGATCAGCCCCAGCATTTT. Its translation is CASSLTGAHDQPQHF.

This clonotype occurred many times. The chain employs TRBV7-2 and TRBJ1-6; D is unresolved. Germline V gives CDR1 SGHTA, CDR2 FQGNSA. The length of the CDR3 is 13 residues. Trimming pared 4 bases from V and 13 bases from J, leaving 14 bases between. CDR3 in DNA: TGTGCCAGCAGCTCAGACCCCCTGGTGCCCCTCCACTTT. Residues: CASSSDPLVPLHF.

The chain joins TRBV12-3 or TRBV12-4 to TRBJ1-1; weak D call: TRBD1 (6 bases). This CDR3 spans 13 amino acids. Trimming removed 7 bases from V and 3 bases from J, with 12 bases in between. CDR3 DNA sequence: TGTGCCAGCACCATTACAGGGTACACTGAAGCTTTCTTT. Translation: CASTITGYTEAFF.

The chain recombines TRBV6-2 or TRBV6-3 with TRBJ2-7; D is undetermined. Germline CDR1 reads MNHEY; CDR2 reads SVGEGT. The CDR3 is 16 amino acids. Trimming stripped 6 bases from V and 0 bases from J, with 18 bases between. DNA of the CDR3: TGTGCCAGCAGACCCCGGCTCCTGGAAGCCTCCTACGAGCAGTACTTC. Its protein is CASRPRLLEASYEQYF.

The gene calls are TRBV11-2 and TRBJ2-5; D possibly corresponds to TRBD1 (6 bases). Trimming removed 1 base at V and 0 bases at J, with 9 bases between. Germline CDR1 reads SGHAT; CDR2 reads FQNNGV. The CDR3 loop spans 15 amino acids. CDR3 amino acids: CASSLAGTNQETQYF. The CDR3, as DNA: TGTGCCAGCAGCTTAGCAGGGACAAACCAAGAGACCCAGTACTTC.

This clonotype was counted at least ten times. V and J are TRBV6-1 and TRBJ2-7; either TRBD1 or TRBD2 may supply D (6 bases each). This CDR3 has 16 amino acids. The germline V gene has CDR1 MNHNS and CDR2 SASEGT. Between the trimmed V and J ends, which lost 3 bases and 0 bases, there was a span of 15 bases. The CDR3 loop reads CASSDLGGALSYEQYF. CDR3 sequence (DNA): TGTGCCAGCAGTGATTTGGGGGGCGCCCTCTCCTACGAGCAGTACTTC.